One and the same sample provided the 31 T cell receptor beta chains below, sequenced in a study of blood T cell repertoires in COVID-19. The assay was immunoSEQ multiplex PCR, and TCRdb's table has in-frame clones only and misses some. Of 150,000 to 200,000 clones listed, around nine tenths are singletons. The sample was peripheral blood. These TCRs come from an older woman with COVID-19, enrolled during active disease.

The chain has TRBV5-1 and TRBJ1-4; perhaps TRBD1 as D (5 bases). The germline V gene has CDR1 SGHRS and CDR2 YFSETQ. The CDR3 sequence is 15 residues long. V dropped 5 bases and J dropped 1 base, with 12 bases sitting between them. The CDR3 coding sequence is TGCGCCAGCAGACCCCCGGGGGGAACTAATGAAAAACTGTTTTTT. Its protein is CASRPPGGTNEKLFF.

V is TRBV27 and J is TRBJ2-7; 7 bases align to TRBD2. The V gene's germline CDR1 is MNHEY and CDR2 SMNVEV (reference sequence). This CDR3 spans 12 amino acids. J gave up 6 bases and V 7 bases, and 6 bases lay outside the gene matches. The chain's CDR3 is CASKYTGGEQYF. The CDR3 bases are TGTGCCAGCAAATATACGGGAGGCGAGCAGTACTTC.

The chain employs TRBV7-9 and TRBJ2-7, with 7 bases lining up with TRBD1. V was pared by 5 bases and J by 1 base, with 8 bases of the junction left unmatched. Germline V lookup: CDR1 SEHNR, CDR2 FQNEAQ (reference sequence). This CDR3 region has 15 residues. The CDR3 bases are TGTGCCAGCAGCCCGATCTCGGGACAGTCCTACGAGCAGTACTTC. It is translated as CASSPISGQSYEQYF.

The V call is TRBV4-1, the J call TRBJ2-3, with 10 positions matching TRBD2. This CDR3 is built from 16 residues. The V and J ends lost 2 bases and 1 base, in that order; junction bases with no gene match: 3. Per germline, CDR1 MGHRA and CDR2 YSYEKL. The CDR3 here is CASSQRAGGGTDTQYF. The CDR3 DNA is TGCGCCAGCAGCCAACGAGCGGGGGGGGGCACAGATACGCAGTATTTT.

This sequence joins TRBV5-1 and TRBJ2-1; 9 bases match TRBD2. CDR1 is SGHRS and CDR2 is YFSETQ in the germline V gene. V lost 1 base, J lost 8 bases, and 7 bases stayed unmatched. The length of the CDR3 is 15 residues. CDR3 in amino acids: CASSLMSGGNHEQFF. CDR3 nucleotide sequence: TGCGCCAGCAGCTTGATGAGCGGGGGGAATCATGAGCAGTTCTTC. The complete variable domain, with remaining parts taken from reference TRBV5-1 and TRBJ2-1, reads KAGVTQTPRYLIKTRGQQVTLSCSPISGHRSVSWYQQTPGQGLQFLFEYFSETQRNKGNFPGRFSGRQFSNSRSEMNVSTLELGDSALYLCASSLMSGGNHEQFFGPGTRLTVL.

J is TRBJ1-4 and V is TRBV6-6; D is ambiguous. Germline CDR1 and CDR2: MNHNY and SVGAGI (reference sequence). Trimming pared 6 bases from V and 0 bases from J, leaving 17 bases between. CDR3 size: 17 residues. In nucleotides, the CDR3 is TGTGCCAGCAGCCGACACCTACCCCGTGCAACTAATGAAAAACTGTTTTTT. Its translation is CASSRHLPRATNEKLFF.

The gene calls are TRBV6-5 and TRBJ2-7; 7 bases are shared with TRBD2. CDR1 and CDR2 (germline): MNHEY, SVGAGI. Germline trimming cut 5 bases from V and 5 bases from J; bases unmatched to any gene: 9. CDR3 length equals 14 residues. CDR3 residues: CASSRGLEFDEQYF. The CDR3, as DNA: TGTGCCAGCAGTCGCGGACTAGAGTTTGACGAGCAGTACTTC.

The chain recombines TRBV12-2 with TRBJ1-6. TRBV12-2 is marked as a pseudogene. CDR3 length: 18 residues. DNA of the CDR3: TGTGCAAGTCGCTTCTTTGAGCATCCGAGCTCCTATAATTCACCCCTCCACTTT. Translating gives CASRFFEHPSSYNSPLHF.

The chain has TRBV3-1 (or the pseudogene TRBV3-2) and TRBJ1-1; D unresolved. Germline CDR1 and CDR2: LGHDT and YNNKEL (reference sequence). V was cut by 3 bases and J by 1 base, with 6 bases left in between. The CDR3 contains 13 residues. The CDR3 sequence is CASSQTPNTEAFF. The CDR3, as DNA: TGTGCCAGCAGCCAGACACCGAACACTGAAGCTTTCTTT.

The chain has TRBV4-1 and TRBJ2-1; 8 positions match TRBD1. The CDR3 extends over 18 amino acids. With V trimmed by 0 bases and J by 7 bases, 14 bases remained unmatched. Germline CDR1 MGHRA, CDR2 YSYEKL. The CDR3 loop reads CASSQEYVRRGRGNEQFF. In DNA, the CDR3 is TGCGCCAGCAGCCAAGAATATGTACGCAGGGGGCGCGGGAATGAGCAGTTCTTC.

V usage is TRBV6-5 and J usage is TRBJ1-3, with D unclear. The CDR3 spans 16 residues. Looked up from germline, CDR1 is MNHEY and CDR2 is SVGAGI. Trimming shortened V by 0 bases and J by 0 bases, and 9 bases separated the two germline ends. The CDR3 spells CASSYSQTTSGNTIYF. For the CDR3, the DNA is TGTGCCAGCAGTTACTCGCAAACTACCTCTGGAAACACCATATATTTT.

The V and J genes are TRBV28 and TRBJ1-2, with TRBD1 matching over 7 bases. V was pared by 6 bases and J by 5 bases, with 12 bases of the junction left unmatched. Germline CDR1 MDHEN, CDR2 SYDVKM. CDR3 length: 15 residues. This chain's CDR3 is CASSPTGTAAYGYTF. Here the CDR3 DNA reads TGTGCCAGCAGCCCCACCGGGACAGCCGCTTATGGCTACACCTTC.

This chain uses TRBV30 with TRBJ2-7, with 8 bases that match TRBD1. Germline V gene lookup returns CDR1 GTSNPN and CDR2 SVGIG (reference sequence). The trim removed 8 bases at V and 2 bases at J, leaving 8 bases unmatched. The CDR3 has 13 residues. The CDR3 DNA sequence: TGTGCCGGAAGACGACAGGGGACCTACGAGCAGTACTTC. Translated, it gives CAGRRQGTYEQYF.

This rearrangement joins TRBV28 to TRBJ2-7; no definite D call. Germline V gene lookup returns CDR1 MDHEN and CDR2 SYDVKM. This CDR3 spans 15 amino acids. V lost 7 bases, J lost 1 base, and 17 bases lay in between. The CDR3 loop is CASTPAGFKSYEQYF. The CDR3 DNA reads TGTGCCAGCACCCCGGCAGGTTTTAAGTCCTACGAGCAGTACTTC.

V and J are TRBV6-5 and TRBJ1-1; 9 nucleotides line up with TRBD1. The CDR3 has 12 residues. J gave up 12 bases and V 8 bases, and 10 bases lay outside the gene matches. Germline loops: CDR1 MNHEY, CDR2 SVGAGI. This CDR3 reads CASSGRQGVPFF. The CDR3 DNA reads as TGTGCCAGCTCCGGGCGACAGGGGGTCCCTTTCTTT.

The chain employs TRBV18 and TRBJ1-5; 12 nucleotides match TRBD1. Trimming cost V 5 bases and J 3 bases; bases outside gene matches: 5. CDR3 length equals 16 residues. Germline CDR1 and CDR2: KGHSH and LQKENI. The CDR3 nucleotides read TGTGCCAGCTCAGGGGGACAGGGGGCCATCAATCAGCCCCAGCATTTT. This translates into CASSGGQGAINQPQHF.

This chain uses TRBV18 with TRBJ1-6; no firm D call. CDR3 length: 16 amino acids. Germline V gene data show CDR1 as KGHSH and CDR2 as LQKENI. V dropped 5 bases and J dropped 3 bases, with 14 bases sitting between them. This CDR3 reads CASSGDRRSYNSPLHF. The CDR3 coding sequence is TGTGCCAGCTCAGGCGATAGGAGGAGCTATAATTCACCCCTCCACTTT.

The chain couples TRBV5-1 to TRBJ2-7; 7 positions agree with TRBD2. The CDR3 is 14 amino acids. V dropped 4 bases and J dropped 1; count of bases not matched to a gene: 5. CDR1 and CDR2 from the germline V gene are SGHRS and YFSETQ. Here the CDR3 reads CASSRGGSSYEQYF. The CDR3 bases are TGCGCCAGCAGCCGCGGGGGATCATCCTACGAGCAGTACTTC.

The V call is TRBV5-1, the J call TRBJ2-5, with 11 bases that match TRBD1. The CDR3 is 17 residues long. V gave up 1 base and J gave up 4 bases; unmatched junction bases: 9. Per the germline V gene, CDR1 is SGHRS and CDR2 is YFSETQ. The CDR3 region is CASSLRTGGASGETQYF. The CDR3 nucleotides are TGCGCCAGCAGCTTGCGGACAGGGGGCGCCAGTGGAGAGACCCAGTACTTC. Using reference TRBV5-1 and TRBJ2-5 for the parts outside the CDR3, the full variable domain is KAGVTQTPRYLIKTRGQQVTLSCSPISGHRSVSWYQQTPGQGLQFLFEYFSETQRNKGNFPGRFSGRQFSNSRSEMNVSTLELGDSALYLCASSLRTGGASGETQYFGPGTRLLVL.

This chain joins TRBV5-1 and TRBJ2-2, with 8 nucleotides matching TRBD2. The CDR3 has 16 amino acids. The ends lost 6 bases at V and 1 base at J; junction bases unmatched: 8. Germline CDR1 SGHRS, CDR2 YFSETQ. The CDR3 nucleotides are TGCGCCAGCAACTTTAGCGGGGCGATGAACACCGGGGAGCTGTTTTTT. Amino acids: CASNFSGAMNTGELFF.

This chain joins TRBV3-1 (or the pseudogene TRBV3-2) and TRBJ1-1, with 8 bases fitting TRBD1. V lost 7 bases and J lost 1; bases outside the gene matches: 5. Per the germline V gene, CDR1 is LGHDT and CDR2 is YNNKEL (reference sequence). The CDR3 has 14 residues. For the CDR3, the DNA is TGTGCCAGCAACGCCGGGACAGGGAACACTGAAGCTTTCTTT. It yields the protein CASNAGTGNTEAFF.

The chain links TRBV29-1 to TRBJ1-6; a weak D match, TRBD1 (6 bases). The CDR3 has 13 residues. Germline V lookup: CDR1 SQVTM, CDR2 ANQGSEA. V shed 6 bases and J shed 7 bases, with 13 bases lying between them. The CDR3 DNA is TGCAGCGTCACCTGGGGGGGCAATTCACCCCTCCACTTT. This sequence encodes CSVTWGGNSPLHF.

V is TRBV25-1 and J is TRBJ2-3, with 8 positions matching TRBD2. The trim removed 8 bases at V and 9 bases at J, leaving 13 bases unmatched. Germline V CDR1 and CDR2: MGHDK, SYGVNS. There are 14 residues in the CDR3. CDR3 nucleotide sequence: TGTGCCAGCGCCGGGGCGGGGGGCCATCTGACGCAGTATTTT. It specifies CASAGAGGHLTQYF.

The V gene is TRBV10-3, the J gene TRBJ1-5; 8 bases map to TRBD1. The CDR3 length is 13 residues. Germline trimming cut 6 bases from V and 4 bases from J; bases unmatched to any gene: 2. In germline, CDR1 is ENHRY, CDR2 SYGVKD. The CDR3 nucleotides are TGTGCCATCAGGGGACAGGAGAATCAGCCCCAGCATTTT. Encoded protein: CAIRGQENQPQHF.

The V gene is TRBV5-5, the J gene TRBJ1-4; 8 bases fit TRBD1. The CDR3 sequence is 17 residues long. Trimming removed 4 bases from V and 3 bases from J; junction bases left unmatched: 11. Germline CDR1 is SGHKS and CDR2 is YYEKEE (reference sequence). CDR3 loop: CASSPGQGFGPNEKLFF. DNA of the CDR3: TGTGCCAGCAGCCCCGGACAGGGATTCGGCCCTAATGAAAAACTGTTTTTT.

This clone was observed a single time. The V gene is TRBV5-1, the J gene TRBJ1-1, with a weak D call TRBD1 (6 bases). This CDR3 contains 15 residues. Germline V gene sequence: CDR1 SGHRS, CDR2 YFSETQ. V lost 7 bases to trimming and J lost 6 bases, with 22 bases between them. Here the CDR3 reads CASRPFSGAVAEAFF. The CDR3 DNA follows: TGCGCCAGCCGACCTTTTTCAGGGGCGGTCGCTGAAGCTTTCTTT.

The gene calls are TRBV3-1 (or the pseudogene TRBV3-2) and TRBJ1-3, with no clear D. The CDR3 length is 15 residues. V was trimmed by 1 base and J by 0 bases, leaving 7 bases between them. The germline gives CDR1 LGHDT, CDR2 YNNKEL (reference sequence). This CDR3 is CASSQVARSGNTIYF. CDR3 nucleotides: TGTGCCAGCAGCCAAGTAGCCCGCTCTGGAAACACCATATATTTT.

This chain uses TRBV19 with TRBJ2-7; possible D gene TRBD1, 6 bases. With 3 bases removed from V and 5 bases from J, the gap between germline ends came to 11 bases. The CDR3 has 13 amino acids. Germline-derived CDR1 and CDR2 are LNHDA and SQIVND (reference sequence). The DNA of the CDR3 is TGTGCCAGTAGTATCGTTCAGGGGAACGAGCAGTACTTC. Translated: CASSIVQGNEQYF.

The gene calls are TRBV5-4 and TRBJ2-7; TRBD1 matches 8 bases. The germline V gene has CDR1 SGHNT and CDR2 YYREEE (reference sequence). CDR3 length: 14 residues. J gave up 7 bases and V 4 bases, and 10 bases lay outside the gene matches. The CDR3 loop is CASSRSRGPGEQYF. The CDR3, as DNA: TGTGCCAGCAGCCGTAGCAGGGGGCCGGGGGAGCAGTACTTC.

The chain links TRBV12-3 or TRBV12-4 to TRBJ1-6, with 7 bases lining up with TRBD1. This CDR3 region has 13 residues. The trim removed 6 bases at V and 4 bases at J, leaving 0 bases unmatched. The CDR3 DNA sequence: TGTGCCAGCAGGGGACAGTATAATTCACCCCTCCACTTT. The encoded protein is CASRGQYNSPLHF.

The chain employs TRBV5-1 and TRBJ2-7; 12 positions match TRBD1. The CDR3 covers 18 residues. Trimming removed 2 bases from V and 2 bases from J; junction bases left unmatched: 11. The germline CDR1 and CDR2 sequences are SGHRS and YFSETQ. The CDR3 is CASSLGDRGRSDAYEQYF. The CDR3 DNA follows: TGCGCCAGCAGCTTAGGGGACAGGGGGCGGTCCGACGCCTACGAGCAGTACTTC. The variable domain in full, completed from reference TRBV5-1 and TRBJ2-7, reads KAGVTQTPRYLIKTRGQQVTLSCSPISGHRSVSWYQQTPGQGLQFLFEYFSETQRNKGNFPGRFSGRQFSNSRSEMNVSTLELGDSALYLCASSLGDRGRSDAYEQYFGPGTRLTVT.